This T cell receptor beta chain was found in a study of blood T cell repertoires in COVID-19. Study-wide context: Specimens from acute and convalescent COVID-19 originated in the United States, Italy and Spain.

Per the study methods: By means of reference gene primer amplification, nucleated cell counts were estimated. TCRdb's table, derived via immunoSEQ multiplex PCR, lists solely in-frame clones and lacks some. Clonal size and the V and J genes are those of that table, whereas D and trimming came from the DNA. The table includes 200,000 or so clones, just under 85% detected once. This clone was found once. CDR1 and CDR2 from the germline V gene are MDHEN and SYDVKM. The junction had 5 bases not matched to a gene; V was cut back by 10 bases and J by 5 bases. The CDR3 runs to 11 residues. V is TRBV28 and J is TRBJ2-7; 7 bases line up with TRBD2. The material sequenced was peripheral blood. This TCR derives from a woman aged 70-85 years with active or convalescent COVID-19. The DNA for the CDR3 is TGTGCCATAATGGGAGGGAACGAGCAGTACTTC. Amino acids: CAIMGGNEQYF.